This T cell receptor beta chain was documented in a study of blood T cell repertoires in COVID-19. Produced via immunoSEQ multiplex PCR; TCRdb's table is partial and in-frame only. The sample shows 450,000 to 500,000 clones, roughly nine tenths of them seen only once. The CDR3 extends over 15 amino acids. Per the germline V gene, CDR1 is SNHLY and CDR2 is FYNNEI. Trimming cost V 6 bases and J 3 bases; bases outside gene matches: 7. The rearrangement joins TRBV2 to TRBJ2-3; 9 bases are a match to TRBD2. Sample: PBMCs or T cells enriched from blood (not recorded which). The clonotype comes from a woman aged 55 to 70 who had recovered from COVID-19. The CDR3 sequence is CASSFGLASTDTQYF. DNA of the CDR3: TGTGCCAGCAGCTTCGGACTAGCGAGTACAGATACGCAGTATTTT.